The 28 T cell receptor beta chains in this list originate from one sample, sequenced in a study of T-cell reconstitution after alpha-beta-depleted transplantation in children (TCRdb year 2016). Library preparation used PCR. The run used an Illumina HiSeq 2500. Molecular barcoding was employed in the preparation of TCR libraries, with unique molecular identifiers being used to normalize TCRbeta repertoire quantification. TCRdb redid the processing of the public reads, applying fastp at Q25 and MiXCR, and retained in-frame beta chains. Entries are consolidated by CDR3 protein sequence, retaining the most common genes and DNA. The sample has 450,000 to 600,000 distinct CDR3 sequences on record, about 33% of them singletons. Less than 2.5% of the sample goes to the ten largest clones. This material consisted of PBMCs from the stem cell graft donor, taken from the stem cell graft. The receptors here all came from a human donor who donated a stem cell graft to a child with aplastic anemia.

This rearrangement joins TRBV20-1 to TRBJ2-3, with D unclear. The germline gives CDR1 DFQATT, CDR2 SNEGSKA (reference sequence). Deletions cut 0 bases from V and 4 bases from J, with 17 bases between. CDR3 length equals 16 residues. The chain's CDR3 is CSARDLASGLPDTQYF. Here the CDR3 DNA reads TGCAGTGCTAGAGATCTGGCTAGTGGCCTGCCAGATACGCAGTATTTT.

The CDR3 DNA sequence: TGTGCCAGCAGCTTAACGGGTTCGGGACTAAGGGGAACCGGGGAGCTGTTTTTT. As protein: CASSLTGSGLRGTGELFF. The chain combines TRBV7-3 with TRBJ2-2; 7 bases are a match to TRBD2. CDR1 SGHTA and CDR2 FQGTGA come from the germline V gene. This CDR3 contains 18 residues. The V gene end was trimmed by 0 bases and the J gene end by 5 bases; junction bases not matched to a gene: 12.

In its sample, this clonotype was seen a few times. The chain uses TRBV5-1 and TRBJ1-1, with D uncertain. The CDR3 totals 13 residues. Germline V CDR1 and CDR2: SGHRS, YFSETQ. V dropped 4 bases and J dropped 1 base, with 8 bases sitting between them. CDR3 DNA sequence: TGCGCCAGCAGCCACACAGAGAACACTGAAGCTTTCTTT. It specifies CASSHTENTEAFF.

This clonotype has just a few counts. The chain combines TRBV20-1 with TRBJ2-3; 11 bases are a match to TRBD2. With V trimmed by 2 bases and J by 5 bases, 12 bases remained unmatched. This CDR3 comprises 17 residues. Germline CDR1 is DFQATT and CDR2 is SNEGSKA (reference sequence). CDR3 residues: CSARTAIAGGPGDTQYF. The CDR3 DNA reads TGCAGTGCTAGAACGGCGATAGCGGGAGGGCCCGGAGATACGCAGTATTTT.

J is TRBJ1-1 and V is TRBV29-1; 11 bases map to TRBD1. V trimming: 0 bases; J trimming: 11 bases; junction bases outside the gene matches: 14. CDR3 length: 16 residues. The germline gives CDR1 SQVTM, CDR2 ANQGSEA. The CDR3 DNA sequence: TGCAGCGTTGAAGAACCAAGGGACAGGGGGTCCACAGGGGCTTTCTTT. Translating it yields CSVEEPRDRGSTGAFF. Drawing the rest from reference TRBV29-1 and TRBJ1-1, the complete variable domain is SAVISQKPSRDICQRGTSLTIQCQVDSQVTMMFWYRQQPGQSLTLIATANQGSEATYESGFVIDKFPISRPNLTFSTLTVSNMSPEDSSIYLCSVEEPRDRGSTGAFFGQGTRLTVV.

V usage is TRBV28 and J usage is TRBJ2-4; no firm D call. V was clipped by 3 bases and J by 5 bases, with 8 bases between them. Germline CDR1 reads MDHEN; CDR2 reads SYDVKM. The CDR3 is 13 amino acids. This CDR3 reads CASSFNKENIQYF. CDR3 nucleotides: TGTGCCAGCAGTTTTAATAAGGAAAACATTCAGTACTTC. The variable domain in full, with the rest retrieved from reference TRBV28 and TRBJ2-4, is DVKVTQSSRYLVKRTGEKVFLECVQDMDHENMFWYRQDPGLGLRLIYFSYDVKMKEKGDIPEGYSVSREKKERFSLILESASTNQTSMYLCASSFNKENIQYFGAGTRLSVL.

The chain carries TRBV20-1 and TRBJ2-5; TRBD2 matches 13 bases. The CDR3 has 16 amino acids. CDR1 and CDR2 from the germline V gene are DFQATT and SNEGSKA (reference sequence). V was clipped by 5 bases and J by 2 bases; unmatched bases: 8. In nucleotides, the CDR3 is TGCAGTGCTGGGGGACTAGCGGGACAGCATCAAGAGACCCAGTACTTC. Translating gives CSAGGLAGQHQETQYF.

The rearrangement joins TRBV14 to TRBJ2-3, with 8 bases identical to TRBD2. The CDR3 sequence is 15 residues long. V lost 6 bases to trimming and J lost 4 bases; unmatched junction nucleotides: 9. Germline V CDR1 and CDR2: SGHDN, FVKESK. As DNA, the CDR3 is TGTGCCAGCAGTCAAAGCGGGAGATGGCCAGATACGCAGTATTTT. The encoded protein is CASSQSGRWPDTQYF.

The genes are TRBV7-8 and TRBJ1-2; the D is unclear. CDR3 size: 15 residues. Trimming removed 0 bases at V and 7 bases at J, with 15 bases between. Germline V gene lookup returns CDR1 SGHVS and CDR2 FQNEAQ. CDR3 DNA: TGTGCCAGCAGCTTAGCGCCCTCCCCCTCGGGTGGCTACACCTTC. It yields the protein CASSLAPSPSGGYTF.

This chain links TRBV9 with TRBJ2-5; possibly TRBD2 for D (6 bases). Trimming took off 0 bases at V and 4 bases at J, with 10 bases between the two ends. Germline-derived CDR1 and CDR2 are SGDLS and YYNGEE. The CDR3 is 14 amino acids. The CDR3 nucleotides read TGTGCCAGCAGCGTAGATGCGGGATCAGAGACCCAGTACTTC. It codes for CASSVDAGSETQYF.

J is TRBJ2-5 and V is TRBV7-3; weak D call: TRBD1 (6 bases). Germline CDR1 SGHTA, CDR2 FQGTGA. The CDR3 consists of 13 residues. Deletions cut 5 bases from V and 14 bases from J, with 21 bases between. The DNA of the CDR3 is TGTGCCAGCAGCGCAAACGGACAGAGTCCTTCATACTTC. The encoded protein is CASSANGQSPSYF.

This clonotype was seen a handful of times. The chain joins TRBV7-2 to TRBJ1-2, with 9 positions matching TRBD1. Trimming removed 2 bases from V and 3 bases from J; junction bases left unmatched: 7. Germline V gene data show CDR1 as SGHTA and CDR2 as FQGNSA. This CDR3 comprises 16 residues. The CDR3 region has the DNA TGTGCCAGCAGCTTACTGGGACAGGGTGTTTACTATGGCTACACCTTC. Protein product: CASSLLGQGVYYGYTF.

Details on this clonotype: It may be a read error: a sequence one base away is much more abundant. The chain is built from TRBV12-3 or TRBV12-4 and TRBJ2-1, with 9 positions matching TRBD1. V gave up 5 bases and J gave up 6 bases; unmatched junction bases: 2. This CDR3 spans 13 amino acids. CDR3 nucleotides: TGTGCCAGCAGTGGACAGGGGTTCAATGAGCAGTTCTTC. This sequence encodes CASSGQGFNEQFF.

This clonotype was seen a few times. The chain recombines TRBV29-1 with TRBJ1-2; 10 bases agree with TRBD1. This CDR3 spans 12 amino acids. V lost 7 bases, J lost 5 bases, and 4 bases stayed unmatched. The germline gives CDR1 SQVTM, CDR2 ANQGSEA. The CDR3 region is CSGDRGGYGYTF. As DNA, the CDR3 is TGCAGCGGGGACAGGGGAGGATATGGCTACACCTTC.

This clonotype turned up a few times. The genes are TRBV6-5 and TRBJ1-2, with a possible D match to TRBD1 (6 bases). CDR1 and CDR2 from the germline V gene are MNHEY and SVGAGI. Trimming took 4 bases from V and 7 from J, leaving 13 bases between them. CDR3 length: 13 amino acids. The CDR3 is CASSLGAGAGYTF. DNA of the CDR3: TGTGCCAGCAGTTTGGGGGCAGGGGCTGGCTACACCTTC.

This clonotype was seen more than once but under ten times. V gene TRBV4-3 combines with J gene TRBJ2-1, with D unclear. V lost 0 bases, J lost 9 bases, and 12 bases lay in between. CDR1 and CDR2 (germline): LGHNA, YSLEER. There are 14 residues in the CDR3. CDR3 DNA sequence: TGCGCCAGCAGCCAAGATCAAAGGCCTAGTGAGCAGTTCTTC. Translating gives CASSQDQRPSEQFF.

V and J are TRBV7-7 and TRBJ1-4; the D gene is possibly TRBD1 (5 bases). The ends were cut back, 1 base at V and 8 bases at J, with 8 bases in the middle. Looked up from germline, CDR1 is SSHAT and CDR2 is FNYEAQ (reference sequence). The CDR3 extends over 13 amino acids. The CDR3 nucleotides read TGTGCCAGCAGCTTAGACAGGCACGAAAAACTGTTTTTT. It specifies CASSLDRHEKLFF.

As regards this clonotype: The junction does not match germline at one end; this may be a read error. V is TRBV7-6 and J is TRBJ2-6, with D possibly being TRBD2 (7 bases). Germline V lookup: CDR1 SGHVS, CDR2 FNYEAQ. CDR3 length: 14 residues. CDR3 nucleotide sequence: TGTGCCAGCAGCTCCCCCGCGGGGGCCAACGGCCTGACTTTC. It encodes CASSSPAGANGLTF.

This CDR3 is CSVDLNSGNTIYF. The DNA of the CDR3 is TGCAGCGTTGATCTAAACTCTGGAAACACCATATATTTT. This chain joins TRBV29-1 and TRBJ1-3; D gene ambiguous. The V and J ends lost 3 bases and 0 bases respectively, with 6 bases between them. This CDR3 comprises 13 residues. Germline V CDR1 and CDR2: SQVTM, ANQGSEA.

The CDR3, as DNA: TGTGCCAGCATGTGGGGACGCCTGTACAATGAGCAGTTCTTC. Protein sequence: CASMWGRLYNEQFF. The chain links TRBV12-3 or TRBV12-4 to TRBJ2-1; D may correspond to TRBD1 or TRBD2 (5 bases each). Trimming stripped 7 bases from V and 4 bases from J, with 14 bases between. The length of the CDR3 is 14 residues.

Written as DNA, the CDR3 is TGTGCCAGCAGGTCCCCGGGAGAGGACGGCATTCAGTACTTC. It specifies CASRSPGEDGIQYF. This chain links TRBV28 with TRBJ2-4, with a tentative D call TRBD2 (6 bases). V lost 6 bases and J 9 bases, leaving 18 bases between the germline ends. This CDR3 has 14 amino acids. CDR1 is MDHEN, CDR2 SYDVKM, per germline.

The chain has TRBV18 and TRBJ1-3; D call uncertain. The germline V and J ends were trimmed by 2 bases and 1 base, with 9 bases remaining between them. Germline loops: CDR1 KGHSH, CDR2 LQKENI. The CDR3 covers 15 residues. The CDR3 DNA follows: TGTGCCAGCTCACCAACAGTAGCGTCTGGAAACACCATATATTTT. It is translated as CASSPTVASGNTIYF.

Written as DNA, the CDR3 is TGTGCCAGCAGCTCGGACTTCACCGGGGAGCTGTTTTTT. Protein product: CASSSDFTGELFF. The rearrangement uses TRBV7-2 and TRBJ2-2; tentative D call: TRBD2 (5 bases). The CDR3 contains 13 residues. Germline CDR1 reads SGHTA; CDR2 reads FQGNSA. V was clipped by 4 bases and J by 4 bases, with 7 bases between them.

The chain carries TRBV20-1 and TRBJ1-1, with no clear D. Germline CDR1 DFQATT, CDR2 SNEGSKA (reference sequence). This CDR3 has 12 amino acids. V was pared by 3 bases and J by 4 bases, with 9 bases between. CDR3 nucleotide sequence: TGCAGTGCTAGGAGGGAACCCACTGAAGCTTTCTTT. It codes for CSARREPTEAFF.

The rearrangement joins TRBV15 to TRBJ1-1, with D unresolved. Germline-derived CDR1 and CDR2 are LNHNV and YYDKDF (reference sequence). V lost 6 bases and J lost 1, with 12 bases in between. The CDR3 extends over 14 amino acids. The CDR3 sequence: CATRVGGSNTEAFF. Written as DNA, the CDR3 is TGTGCCACCAGGGTAGGAGGGTCGAACACTGAAGCTTTCTTT.

The chain has TRBV28 and TRBJ2-7; 8 nucleotides match TRBD2. V dropped 9 bases and J dropped 6; count of bases not matched to a gene: 7. The CDR3 has 12 residues. Germline V gives CDR1 MDHEN, CDR2 SYDVKM. Here the CDR3 DNA reads TGTGCCAGTGTAGCGGGAATTAGCGAGCAGTACTTC. Encoded protein: CASVAGISEQYF.

The chain is built from TRBV5-6 and TRBJ2-4; D is perhaps TRBD1 or TRBD2 (6 bases each). Trimming took off 1 base at V and 0 bases at J, with 11 bases between the two ends. The CDR3 is 16 amino acids. Germline CDR1 and CDR2: SGHDT and YYEEEE. CDR3 sequence reads: CASSLKQGLAKNIQYF. CDR3 nucleotides: TGTGCCAGCAGCTTGAAACAGGGACTAGCCAAAAACATTCAGTACTTC.

This clonotype was counted between two and nine times. The chain uses TRBV11-2 and TRBJ1-5; perhaps TRBD1 as D (5 bases). The CDR3 is made up of 16 amino acids. Germline CDR1 SGHAT, CDR2 FQNNGV. V shed 2 bases and J shed 3 bases, with 14 bases lying between them. The chain's CDR3 is CASSLLVTEPNQPQHF. The CDR3, as DNA: TGTGCCAGCAGCTTATTGGTGACAGAACCCAATCAGCCCCAGCATTTT.